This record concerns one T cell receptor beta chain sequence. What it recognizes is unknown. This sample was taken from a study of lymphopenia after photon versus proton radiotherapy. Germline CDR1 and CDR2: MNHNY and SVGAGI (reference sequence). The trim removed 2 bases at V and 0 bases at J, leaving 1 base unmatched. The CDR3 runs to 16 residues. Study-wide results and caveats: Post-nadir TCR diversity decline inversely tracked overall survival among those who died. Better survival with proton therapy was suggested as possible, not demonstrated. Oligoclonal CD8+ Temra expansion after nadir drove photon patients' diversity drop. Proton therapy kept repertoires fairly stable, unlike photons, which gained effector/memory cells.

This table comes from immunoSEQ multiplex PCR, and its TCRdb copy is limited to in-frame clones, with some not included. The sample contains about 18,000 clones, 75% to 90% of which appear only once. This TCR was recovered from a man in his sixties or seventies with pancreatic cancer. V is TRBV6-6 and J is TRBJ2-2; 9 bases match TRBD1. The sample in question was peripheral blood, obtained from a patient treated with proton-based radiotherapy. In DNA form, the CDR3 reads TGTGCCAGCAGTTACGGACAGGGGACGAACACCGGGGAGCTGTTTTTT. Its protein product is CASSYGQGTNTGELFF.